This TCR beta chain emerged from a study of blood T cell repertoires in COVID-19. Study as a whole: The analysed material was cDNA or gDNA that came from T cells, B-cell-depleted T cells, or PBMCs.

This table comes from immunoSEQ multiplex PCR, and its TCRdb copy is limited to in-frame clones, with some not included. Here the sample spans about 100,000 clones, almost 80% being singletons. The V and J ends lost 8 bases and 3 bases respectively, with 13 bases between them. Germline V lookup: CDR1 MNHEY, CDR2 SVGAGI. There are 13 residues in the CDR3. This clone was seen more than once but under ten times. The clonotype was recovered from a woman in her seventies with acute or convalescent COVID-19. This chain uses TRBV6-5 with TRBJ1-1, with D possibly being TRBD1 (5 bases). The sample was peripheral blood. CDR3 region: CASQEGADTEAFF. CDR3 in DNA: TGTGCCAGCCAGGAAGGGGCTGACACTGAAGCTTTCTTT.